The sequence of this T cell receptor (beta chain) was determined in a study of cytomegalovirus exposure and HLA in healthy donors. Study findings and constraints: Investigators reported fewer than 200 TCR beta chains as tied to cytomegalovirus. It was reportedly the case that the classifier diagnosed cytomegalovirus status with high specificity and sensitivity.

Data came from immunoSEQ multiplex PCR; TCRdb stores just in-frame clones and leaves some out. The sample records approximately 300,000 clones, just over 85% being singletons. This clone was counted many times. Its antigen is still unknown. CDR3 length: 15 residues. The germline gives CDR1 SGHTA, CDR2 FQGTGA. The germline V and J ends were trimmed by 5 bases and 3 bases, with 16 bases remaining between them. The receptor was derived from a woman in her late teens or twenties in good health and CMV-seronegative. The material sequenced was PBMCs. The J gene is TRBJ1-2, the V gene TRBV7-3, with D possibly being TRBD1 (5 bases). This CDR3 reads CASSPGGSGDYGYTF. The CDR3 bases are TGTGCCAGCAGCCCCGGGGGATCTGGGGACTATGGCTACACCTTC.